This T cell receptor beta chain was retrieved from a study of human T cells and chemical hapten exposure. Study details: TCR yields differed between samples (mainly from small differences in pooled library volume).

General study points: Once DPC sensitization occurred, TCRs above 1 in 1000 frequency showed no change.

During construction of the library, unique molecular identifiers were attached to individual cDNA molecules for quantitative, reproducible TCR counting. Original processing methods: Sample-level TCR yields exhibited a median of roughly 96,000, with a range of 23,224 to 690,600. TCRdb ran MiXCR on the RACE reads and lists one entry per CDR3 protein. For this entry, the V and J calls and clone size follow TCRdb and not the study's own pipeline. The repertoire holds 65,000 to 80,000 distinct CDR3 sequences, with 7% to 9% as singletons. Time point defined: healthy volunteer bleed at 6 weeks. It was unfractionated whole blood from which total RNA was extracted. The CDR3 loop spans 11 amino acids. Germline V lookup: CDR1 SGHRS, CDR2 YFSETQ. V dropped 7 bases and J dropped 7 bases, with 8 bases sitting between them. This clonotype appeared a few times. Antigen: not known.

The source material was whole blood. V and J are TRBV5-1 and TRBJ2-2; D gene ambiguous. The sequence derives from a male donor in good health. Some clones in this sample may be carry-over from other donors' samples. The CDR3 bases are TGCGCCAGCCAGACGTACGGGGAGCTGTTTTTT. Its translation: CASQTYGELFF.